This T cell receptor beta chain was obtained from a study of CD4 T cells in relation to SARS-CoV-2 and coronaviruses. Measured with immunoSEQ multiplex PCR; TCRdb has only the in-frame clones, and not every one. The data contain under 20,000 clones, about 72% of them seen just once; the ten biggest clones take up around a sixth. To note about this clone: Its target is unknown.

Before the COVID-19 pandemic, during about 2011-2019, CD4+ T cells were taken from unexposed donors. The cells were cultured for less than twelve days before CD4+ T cells were isolated. The V end lost 0 bases, the J end lost 4 bases, and 9 bases lay between the germline ends. Germline CDR1 reads KGHSH; CDR2 reads LQKENI. CDR3 length: 15 residues. V and J are TRBV18 and TRBJ1-4; D is unclear. This sequence was found in a human donor in good health. Input material: CD4+ T cells from PBMCs, cultured in vitro. The CDR3 bases are TGTGCCAGCTCACCACCGTCACAGAATAATGAAAAACTGTTTTTT. Its protein is CASSPPSQNNEKLFF.